The T cell receptor (beta chain) under discussion was sequenced for a study of blood T cell repertoires in COVID-19. Study-level information: The origin of the acute and convalescent COVID-19 samples was the United States, Italy and Spain. From T cells, B-cell-depleted T cells, or PBMCs came the material, which was cDNA or gDNA.

This clone showed up just once. As originally analysed: Reference gene primer amplification gave nucleated cell count estimates. Libraries were prepared by immunoSEQ multiplex PCR; TCRdb keeps only in-frame clonotypes and omits some of them. That table is the source of V, J and clone size, and D and trimming were worked out from the DNA. The profile shows more than 70,000 clones, about 90% of them singletons. The material sequenced was peripheral blood. The TCR sequence derives from a woman in her 50s in a cohort sampled during active COVID-19.

CDR3 sequence reads: CASSAGTGVIEAFF. DNA for the CDR3: TGTGCCAGCAGCGCCGGGACAGGGGTGATAGAAGCTTTCTTT. V is TRBV5-5 and J is TRBJ1-1; 10 positions match TRBD1. V was clipped by 4 bases and J by 8 bases; unmatched bases: 8. This CDR3 contains 14 residues. Germline V lookup: CDR1 SGHKS, CDR2 YYEKEE (reference sequence).